Described below is a single TCR beta chain sequence and its context. No cognate antigen has been identified for it. No base quality values were provided; no much bigger clone lies one nucleotide off. TCRbeta CDR3 regions were amplified from genomic DNA by means of the immunoSEQ Assay, a bias-controlled multiplex PCR. The authors processed their data as follows. Within the assay, amplification of reference gene primers was used to estimate how many nucleated cells each sample contained. Sequence reads were collapsed and filtered to measure the absolute abundance of every unique TCRbeta CDR3 rearrangement. Productive Simpson clonality was computed per sample as the square root of Simpson's diversity index over productive rearrangements. TCRdb retrieved this table from immuneACCESS and kept in-frame rearrangements only. Not all clones are present; in checked studies, unresolved V genes account for under half, and no reason is known for the remainder. That table gives V, J and clone size, and the DNA gave D and trimming. This sample holds 300,000 to 350,000 clones; approximately 85% were observed only once. The ten largest clones add up to 2.2% of the sample.

Participants in the prospective study were aged roughly 18 to 89 years, lived in some 24 United States geographic areas, and enrolled through a virtual design. In the prospective study, participants were assigned to cohorts based on the clinical history participants reported in a screening survey and a study questionnaire. For ImmuneRACE Cohort 3, a participant was defined as recovered based on two consecutive negative NP/OP PCR tests, clearance by a healthcare professional, or resolution of symptoms. Mobile phlebotomists in the prospective study collected whole blood, serum and a nasopharyngeal or oropharyngeal swab from every participant. Over a roughly 2-month period, participants in the prospective study had the option of providing additional blood draws and questionnaires. Before DNA extraction, blood samples from the prospective study were shipped at room temperature or frozen. This entry is derived from a study of blood T cell repertoires in COVID-19 (dated by TCRdb to 2020 to 2022). For the study in its entirety: Samples from collaborators originated in the United States, Italy and Spain and spanned both the acute and convalescent phases of COVID-19. The prospective study material was composed of cDNA or gDNA derived from T cells, B-cell-depleted T cells, or PBMCs. Subjects who had been exposed to COVID-19, were actively infected with it, or had recovered from it provided the deeply sampled blood TCRbeta repertoires that made up the dataset. The repertoires were made available in a free public database intended to serve as a resource for research on the immune response to SARS-CoV-2. Samples were obtained from the ongoing ImmuneRACE study (first 160 participants) and from 1,254 subjects provided by 6 global collaborators. Sample metadata almost always included a de-identified subject ID, COVID-19 status, age in years and sex. Where HLA class I and class II types were available, the types were taken from metadata supplied by the sample provider, not from assay-based typing.

Results the study describes overall, beyond this receptor: The quantity of clinical and demographic metadata differed by source and by participant and was supplied without curation.

The germline V gene gives CDR1 as SGHDN and CDR2 as FVKESK. Germline trimming amounts to 1 base on V and 7 bases on J, with 8 as the count of junction bases outside the gene matches. The cysteine opens and the phenylalanine closes a CDR3 of 16 amino acids. The read is trimmed to its CDR3 DNA, 48 bases read in frame from base 1. This receptor was taken from a man under 40 who had recovered from COVID-19. Sequencing used PBMCs or T cells enriched from blood (not recorded which). The chain employs TRBV14 and TRBJ1-4; 8 bases in between match TRBD1. The nucleotide sequence is given as TGTGCCAGCAGCCAAGGAATCGTTACAGGGGGTGAAAAACTGTTTTTT. It translates as CASSQGIVTGGEKLFF.